This TCR beta chain was found in a study of T-cell memory formation after mild COVID-19. Whole-study findings and limits: CD8+ contracting clones occupied EMRA, while CD4+ ones occupied mainly CM and EM.

Trimming shortened V by 1 base and J by 0 bases, and 10 bases separated the two germline ends. This CDR3 contains 15 residues. Germline CDR1 reads SGHRS; CDR2 reads YFSETQ. This clonotype has a handful of counts. Antigen unknown. TCRdb reanalysed the 5' RACE reads using MiXCR and keeps one entry per CDR3 protein. The top ten clones hold roughly an eighth of a sample with roughly 150,000 distinct CDR3 sequences, around 15% of them seen once. This chain uses TRBV5-1 with TRBJ1-2, with D unresolved. Sequenced input: PBMCs or a T cell subset sorted from them (not recorded which). The receptor comes from an adult woman who had mild COVID-19 (a few samples of this study predate the infection). Cell type and time point are not known. The CDR3 loop reads CASSLRAEANYGYTF. CDR3 DNA: TGCGCCAGCAGCTTGCGGGCAGAGGCTAACTATGGCTACACCTTC.